The TCR beta chain described here comes from a study of tumor-infiltrating lymphocytes in oesophageal squamous cell carcinoma. There are 13 residues in the CDR3. V trimming: 2 bases; J trimming: 3 bases; junction bases outside the gene matches: 0. The germline gives CDR1 SGHTA, CDR2 FQGTGA. In its sample, this clonotype is large (0.1 to 1%). TCRdb itself ran the PCR reads through MiXCR, one entry per CDR3 protein. The profile shows around 7,100 distinct CDR3 sequences, about a sixth of them singletons. This receptor was taken from a male donor with esophageal squamous cell carcinoma. The sequenced sample was blood. The chain is built from TRBV7-3 and TRBJ2-5, with 7 bases matching TRBD1. The CDR3 protein is CASSLGTEETQYF. CDR3 sequence (DNA): TGTGCCAGCAGCTTAGGGACAGAAGAGACCCAGTACTTC.